These T cell receptor beta chains were read from a single sample in a study of blood T cells in healthy people across ages. TCRdb processed the 5' RACE reads anew with MiXCR; each CDR3 protein has one entry. The sample has about 630,000 distinct CDR3 sequences; around 21% are singletons. The sample was blood. These receptors originate from a man between 65 and 85 years old in good health. The CDR3 runs from the conserved cysteine through the conserved F or W. Fields, in order: V gene, J gene, D gene, clone size, CDR3 DNA, CDR3 protein. The D gene is left open where the match is weak. Clone size is stated in some rows and not others, as once, few, many or a class when expanded.

TRBV29-1	TRBJ2-5	TRBD2	few	TGCAGCGTGGATGTAGCGGGAGGTCGGGGAGAGACCCAGTACTTC	CSVDVAGGRGETQYF
TRBV5-6	TRBJ2-7	NA	few	TGTGCCAGCAGCTTGTACGCCTCCTACGAGCAGTACTTC	CASSLYASYEQYF
TRBV13	TRBJ1-5	NA	NA	TGTGCCAGCAGCTTAGGGGGCTATCAGCCCCAGCATTTT	CASSLGGYQPQHF
TRBV12-3/TRBV12-4	TRBJ2-7	NA	NA	TGTGCCAGCAGTGGATCTGCCGGGCCTAGGGGCAGGAACGAGCAGTACTTC	CASSGSAGPRGRNEQYF
TRBV2	TRBJ1-1	NA	few	TGTGCCAGCGAGTTTTCTTCAGAAGCTTTCTTT	CASEFSSEAFF
TRBV7-2	TRBJ1-5	TRBD1	few	TGTGCCAGCAGCTCCGACAGGGGGTCTCAGCCCCAGCATTTT	CASSSDRGSQPQHF
TRBV5-5	TRBJ2-7	NA	NA	TGTGCCAGCAGACTCGCTAACAACGAGCAGTACTTC	CASRLANNEQYF
TRBV20-1	TRBJ2-5	TRBD2	NA	TGTAGTGCTAGCCCTAGCGGGGTGGAAGAGACCCAGTACTTC	CSASPSGVEETQYF
TRBV18	TRBJ1-2	NA	few	TGTGCCAGCTCACCGGGGAACAGTGGGGTACGTGGCTACACCTTC	CASSPGNSGVRGYTF
TRBV2	TRBJ2-1	TRBD2	NA	TGTGCCAGCAGGCCGCGACTTTTAGCGGGAGGACACCGCTCCTACAATGAGCAGTTCTTC	CASRPRLLAGGHRSYNEQFF
TRBV6-5	TRBJ1-1	NA	few	TGTGCCAGCAGTTACGATAGGCAGACGAACACTGAAGCTTTCTTT	CASSYDRQTNTEAFF
TRBV14	TRBJ1-4	TRBD1	NA	TGTGCCATCGGGACAGGGGGCGCGACGGGTGAAAAACTGTTTTTT	CAIGTGGATGEKLFF
TRBV5-5	TRBJ2-7	NA	few	TGTGCCAGCAGCTTATCCGGGACTCTCGCATCCTACGAGCAGTACTTC	CASSLSGTLASYEQYF
TRBV24-1	TRBJ1-2	NA	few	TGTGCCACCAGTGATTTCACAGGGAGCAATGGCTACACCTTC	CATSDFTGSNGYTF
TRBV10-3	TRBJ2-1	NA	NA	TGTGCCATCAGTGAGTCAGGGGTTACCCACAATGAGCAGTTCTTC	CAISESGVTHNEQFF
TRBV24-1	TRBJ2-5	NA	NA	TGTGCCACCAGTGATCCCGGGACACACCAAGAGACCCAGTACTTC	CATSDPGTHQETQYF
TRBV20-1	TRBJ2-7	TRBD2	NA	TGCAGTGCCCATAGCGGGAGAGGCTACGAGCAGTACTTC	CSAHSGRGYEQYF
TRBV5-1	TRBJ2-7	TRBD2	few	TGCGCCAGCAGCTTGGTTGCGGGAGGGCCAATGTACGAGCAGTACTTC	CASSLVAGGPMYEQYF
TRBV10-3	TRBJ2-1	TRBD2	NA	TGTGCCATCTCCCCAGCGGGAGGGAATGAGCAGTTCTTC	CAISPAGGNEQFF
TRBV7-2	TRBJ2-1	NA	NA	TGTGCCAGCAGCACAGACCGAATAGGGCAGTTCTTC	CASSTDRIGQFF
TRBV7-8	TRBJ2-1	TRBD2	NA	TGTGCCAGCAGCTTCAGGCCCCGGGGAGCGGGAGGGCCCAATGAGCAGTTCTTC	CASSFRPRGAGGPNEQFF
TRBV5-1	TRBJ1-6	NA	few	TGCGCCAGCAGCTTTTCAGGGGAGATCAATTCACCCCTCCACTTT	CASSFSGEINSPLHF
TRBV7-6	TRBJ2-1	NA	few	TGTGCCAGCAGCATGGGACTTTACAATGAGCAGTTCTTC	CASSMGLYNEQFF
TRBV2	TRBJ1-5	NA	NA	TGTGCCAGCAGTTTGCAGACGGGCAGGTTCAATCAGCCCCAGCATTTT	CASSLQTGRFNQPQHF
TRBV12-3/TRBV12-4	TRBJ1-2	NA	NA	TGTGCCAGCAACCTTGGGGGTGCTGGCTACACCTTC	CASNLGGAGYTF
TRBV29-1	TRBJ2-7	NA	few	TGCAGCGTCGACGGATCCTACGAGCAGTACTTC	CSVDGSYEQYF
TRBV9	TRBJ2-3	NA	NA	TGTGCCAGCAGCTTTTTGGCGGGCCCATACACAGATACGCAGTATTTT	CASSFLAGPYTDTQYF
TRBV20-1	TRBJ1-1	TRBD1	NA	TGCAGTGCGCAAGACAGGGGGAACACTGAAGCTTTCTTT	CSAQDRGNTEAFF
TRBV29-1	TRBJ2-3	NA	few	TGCAGCGTTGACGGGGCAGGGGGCACAGATACGCAGTATTTT	CSVDGAGGTDTQYF
TRBV7-9	TRBJ2-5	NA	NA	TGTGCCAGCAGCCAGGACAGTTTTCAAGAGACCCAGTACTTC	CASSQDSFQETQYF
TRBV7-6	TRBJ2-7	TRBD1	NA	TGTGCCAGCAGCTTAACAACCGGGACAGGGGGGATCATTGGTAGGAACGAGCAGTACTTC	CASSLTTGTGGIIGRNEQYF
TRBV20-1	TRBJ1-1	TRBD1	once	TGCAGTGCTTCCCCCGGGACAGCTAACACTGAAGCTTTCTTT	CSASPGTANTEAFF
TRBV6-1	TRBJ2-5	NA	few	TGTGCCAGCAGTGAATCCGGGGTGCAAGAGACCCAGTACTTC	CASSESGVQETQYF
TRBV29-1	TRBJ2-1	TRBD1	NA	TGCAGCGTTGAGGGCAGGGGGCAGTACAATGAGCAGTTCTTC	CSVEGRGQYNEQFF
TRBV12-3/TRBV12-4	TRBJ1-6	NA	few	TGTGCCAGCGGACCCGACGGGGGTTACTCACCCCTCCACTTT	CASGPDGGYSPLHF
TRBV7-9	TRBJ2-3	TRBD2	NA	TGTGCCAGCAGCTGGGAGGAGCGGGACTCTAGCACAGATACGCAGTATTTT	CASSWEERDSSTDTQYF
TRBV20-1	TRBJ2-3	NA	NA	TGCAGTGCTAGAGATTTTCAGGGCGATTTCACAGATACGCAGTATTTT	CSARDFQGDFTDTQYF
TRBV11-2	TRBJ2-1	TRBD2	NA	TGTGCCAGCAGCCGAAACTCTATCGGACTAGCGGGAGGGCCAAGTTTCAATGAGCAGTTCTTC	CASSRNSIGLAGGPSFNEQFF
TRBV6-6	TRBJ2-1	NA	NA	TGTGCCAGCAGTTACCGAGGGGCAAGCAATGAGCAGTTCTTC	CASSYRGASNEQFF
TRBV12-3/TRBV12-4	TRBJ1-5	TRBD1	few	TGTGCCAGCAGCCCGGGACAGGGCAGAGATAGCAATCAGCCCCAGCATTTT	CASSPGQGRDSNQPQHF
TRBV4-3	TRBJ2-7	TRBD1	NA	TGCGCCAGCAGCCAAGATCCCAGGACAGGGGGCCTCGAGCAGTACTTC	CASSQDPRTGGLEQYF
TRBV3-1	TRBJ2-3	NA	NA	TGTGCCAGCAGCCAAGGGTATTCGTATACGCAGTATTTT	CASSQGYSYTQYF
TRBV4-3	TRBJ2-3	TRBD2	NA	TGCGCCAGAGTTGGGCTAGCGGGAATGGCGCGCACAGATACGCAGTATTTT	CARVGLAGMARTDTQYF
TRBV20-1	TRBJ2-7	TRBD2	few	TGCAGTGCTAGAGCCGGGACTAGCGGGCCCTACTCCTACGAGCAGTACTTC	CSARAGTSGPYSYEQYF
TRBV30	TRBJ2-2	NA	NA	TGTGCCTGGAGTGTACCGGGGTGGACCGGGGAGCTGTTTTTT	CAWSVPGWTGELFF
TRBV6-5	TRBJ1-6	NA	few	TGTGCCAGCAGACCACTTCGGACGGGGAATTCACCCCTCCACTTT	CASRPLRTGNSPLHF
TRBV5-1	TRBJ2-5	NA	few	TGCGCCAGCAGCGTCGGAGCTTCCCGGACGGAGCAGTACTTC	CASSVGASRTEQYF
TRBV4-1	TRBJ1-4	NA	NA	TGCGCCAGCAGCCAAGGAATTTCAAGGCAGGGGAGGACAACTAATGAAAAACTGTTTTTT	CASSQGISRQGRTTNEKLFF
TRBV4-1	TRBJ2-1	NA	few	TGCGCCAGCAGCCAAGATCGGCCCCTCAATGAGCAGTTCTTC	CASSQDRPLNEQFF
TRBV6-5	TRBJ1-5	TRBD1	few	TGTGCCAGCAGGATGACAGGGGGCGGCCAGCCCCAGCATTTT	CASRMTGGGQPQHF
TRBV7-9	TRBJ1-2	NA	NA	TGTGCCAGCAGCTCAAATTGGGAAAACTATGGCTACACCTTC	CASSSNWENYGYTF
TRBV3-1	TRBJ2-5	TRBD1	NA	TGTGCCAGCAGCCAGATGGCTACAGGGGGAGAGACCCAGTACTTC	CASSQMATGGETQYF